This T cell receptor beta chain originates from a study of T-cell memory formation after mild COVID-19. The authors produced TCR alpha and TCR beta cDNA libraries with sample barcodes and UMIs by 5'RACE using constant-segment primers. MiXCR was run by TCRdb on the 5' RACE reads, yielding one entry per CDR3 protein. The repertoire holds some 290,000 distinct CDR3 sequences, with 16% as singletons. Study findings and constraints: A subset of responding clones appeared in pre-infection memory, suggesting cross-reactive memory joined.

On this clonotype itself: Antigen: not known.

The TCR was taken from a man between 18 and 35 years old who had mild COVID-19 (a few samples of this study predate the infection). Cell type and time point are not known. The sequenced sample was PBMCs or a T cell subset sorted from them (not recorded which).

The CDR3 DNA reads TGCGCCAGCAGCCTCCGACTAGCGGGGTATGAGCAGTTCTTC. It yields the protein CASSLRLAGYEQFF. The chain employs TRBV5-1 and TRBJ2-1; 11 bases are a match to TRBD2. The CDR3 sequence is 14 residues long. Germline V gene data show CDR1 as SGHRS and CDR2 as YFSETQ. Trimming at V came to 4 bases and at J to 8 bases, leaving 5 bases not matched to a gene.